Listed here are 4 T cell receptor beta chains from one sample, sequenced in a study of blood T cell repertoires in COVID-19. Repertoires were generated with immunoSEQ multiplex PCR, while TCRdb's copy carries only in-frame clones and drops some. This table holds about 140,000 clones, 75% to 85% found once. Sequenced: peripheral blood. The origin of the receptors is a woman aged 80 or older with active or convalescent COVID-19.

The chain joins TRBV5-5 to TRBJ1-2; 10 nucleotides match TRBD1. The CDR3 has 16 amino acids. J gave up 4 bases and V 0 bases, and 6 bases lay outside the gene matches. Germline V lookup: CDR1 SGHKS, CDR2 YYEKEE (reference sequence). The CDR3 is CASSLATGGISYGYTF. CDR3 sequence (DNA): TGTGCCAGCAGCTTGGCGACAGGGGGCATTAGCTATGGCTACACCTTC. The variable domain in full, completed from reference TRBV5-5 and TRBJ1-2, reads DAGVTQSPTHLIKTRGQQVTLRCSPISGHKSVSWYQQVLGQGPQFIFQYYEKEERGRGNFPDRFSARQFPNYSSELNVNALLLGDSALYLCASSLATGGISYGYTFGSGTRLTVV.

The chain has TRBV27 and TRBJ2-3, with 11 bases that match TRBD2. Trimming cost V 5 bases and J 0 bases; bases outside gene matches: 13. The CDR3 length is 19 residues. Germline V gives CDR1 MNHEY, CDR2 SMNVEV (reference sequence). The CDR3 region is CASSTKLAGERTSTDTQYF. The CDR3 coding sequence is TGTGCCAGCAGTACCAAACTAGCGGGGGAGCGTACTAGCACAGATACGCAGTATTTT.

The chain joins TRBV28 to TRBJ1-5; 7 bases are a match to TRBD1. The CDR3 runs to 16 residues. V was clipped by 6 bases and J by 6 bases; unmatched bases: 14. Germline assignment: CDR1 MDHEN and CDR2 SYDVKM. DNA of the CDR3: TGTGCCAGCAGATGGGACAGTGCGGGACCAGGTCAGCCCCAGCATTTT. Protein product: CASRWDSAGPGQPQHF.

CDR3 nucleotides: TGCGCCAGCAGCTTGCTGAGCGGGATCAACACCGGGGAGCTGTTTTTT. Translating gives CASSLLSGINTGELFF. The chain couples TRBV5-1 to TRBJ2-2; 7 bases agree with TRBD2. Germline CDR1 is SGHRS and CDR2 is YFSETQ. Germline trimming cut 1 base from V and 2 bases from J; bases unmatched to any gene: 5. There are 16 residues in the CDR3.